This is a list of T cell receptor beta chains from one sample in a study of OX40 agonist ivuxolimab in advanced cancers. Profiled with immunoSEQ multiplex PCR; TCRdb holds only in-frame clones, not every one. The data show 90,000 or so clones, about 90% seen once. The starting material was CD4+ or CD8+ T cells sorted from blood, obtained in a trial of the OX40 agonist ivuxolimab. The receptors here all came from an adult with an advanced solid tumor such as melanoma, head and neck, liver or kidney cancer. Each CDR3 is given without its conserved first and last residue. The order of the fields is V gene, CDR3 protein.

V: TRBV7-2
CDR3: ASSLVRAGGRETQY

V: TRBV5-1
CDR3: ASSLEGTSGGPNNYNEQF

V: TRBV19
CDR3: ASSVGTGELF

V: TRBV6-9
CDR3: ASSYYLQGSVCEKLF

V: TRBV2
CDR3: ASSNGGGYT

V: TRBV12-5
CDR3: ASGLGVNLGADTQY

V: TRBV28
CDR3: ASRWGAGQPQH

V: TRBV20-1
CDR3: SAGRNIQY

V: TRBV7-3
CDR3: ASSPGQGGGYT

V: TRBV4-3
CDR3: ASSQDRGAPSEQF

V: TRBV4-2
CDR3: ASSQDRGGAWPQH

V: TRBV27
CDR3: ASRGSGTASLDTQY

V: TRBV2
CDR3: ATQDEGKGGQPQH

V: TRBV27
CDR3: ASSYSLDEQF

V: TRBV4-2
CDR3: ASSQRVRGENTIY

V: TRBV27
CDR3: ASSLGTGGGSQPQH

V: TRBV2
CDR3: ASSWDNEQY